This TCR beta chain emerged from a study of T cell repertoires in cytomegalovirus infection. Study in general: The authors relied on CMV epitopes, both recently identified HLA-C-restricted and well-studied HLA-B-restricted. TCR beta signatures that were public indicated CMV infection and matching HLA type.

The CDR3 is made up of 14 amino acids. Trimming cost V 7 bases and J 1 base; bases outside gene matches: 5. Details on this clonotype: Its antigen is unknown.

General study results and limits: The ex vivo response was dominated by HLA-C-restricted CMV-specific TCR beta clonotypes. Public TCR beta family frequency separated CMV-and-HLA carriers, including in an independent cohort.

TCRdb redid the calling of the reads with MiXCR, one entry per CDR3 protein. The sample yields 370,000 or so distinct CDR3 sequences, about 35% seen once. The sequences come from cultured PBMCs, collected from culture after CMV antigen stimulation. The chain joins TRBV12-3 or TRBV12-4 to TRBJ2-5, with 8 bases aligning to TRBD2. The source is a human donor in good health (CMV status not recorded). Some clones in this sample may be carry-over from other donors' samples. The CDR3, as DNA: TGTGCCAGCACCAGTCGGGAGGGCCAAGAGACCCAGTACTTC. Protein: CASTSREGQETQYF.